This T cell receptor beta chain was identified in a study of blood T cell repertoires in COVID-19. Study-level background: Samples taken during acute and convalescent COVID-19 were collected in the United States, Italy and Spain.

Sequenced by immunoSEQ multiplex PCR; TCRdb stores in-frame clones only, minus some. Of about 170,000 clones in the sample, roughly 80% were seen once. This CDR3 has 13 amino acids. V dropped 9 bases and J dropped 0 bases, with 10 bases sitting between them. CDR1 and CDR2 from the germline V gene are MDHEN and SYDVKM. Sequenced input: peripheral blood. The chain has TRBV28 and TRBJ2-3, with D tentatively TRBD1 (6 bases). This clonotype was obtained from a woman aged 80 or older with acute or convalescent COVID-19. The CDR3 coding sequence is TGTGCCAGGCGACAGGCTAGCACAGATACGCAGTATTTT. Translated, it gives CARRQASTDTQYF.